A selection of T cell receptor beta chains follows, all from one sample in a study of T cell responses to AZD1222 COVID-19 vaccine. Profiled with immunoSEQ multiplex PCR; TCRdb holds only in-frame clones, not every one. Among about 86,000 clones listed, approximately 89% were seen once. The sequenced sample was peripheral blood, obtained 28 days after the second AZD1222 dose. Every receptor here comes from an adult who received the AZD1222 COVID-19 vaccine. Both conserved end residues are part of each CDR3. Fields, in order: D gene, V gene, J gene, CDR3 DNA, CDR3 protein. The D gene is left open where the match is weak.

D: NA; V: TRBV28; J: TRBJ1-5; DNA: TGTGCCAGCAGTCAAGCGAGAGGGGTCCGTCAGCCCCAGCATTTT; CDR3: CASSQARGVRQPQHF
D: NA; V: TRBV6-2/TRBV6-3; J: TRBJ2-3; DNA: TGTGCCAGCAGTTACGGATTGGGGGAGCCAGATACGCAGTATTTT; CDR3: CASSYGLGEPDTQYF
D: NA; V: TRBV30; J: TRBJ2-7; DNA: TGTGCCTGGAGTGTCTACAGCACCTACGAGCAGTACTTC; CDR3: CAWSVYSTYEQYF
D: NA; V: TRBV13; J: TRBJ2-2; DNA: TGTGCCAGCAGCTTGGACGGGACCACCGGGGAGCTGTTTTTT; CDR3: CASSLDGTTGELFF
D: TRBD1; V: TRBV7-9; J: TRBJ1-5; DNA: TGTGCCAGCAGCTCAACCGCTTCCGGACAGGGAGATCAGCCCCAGCATTTT; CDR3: CASSSTASGQGDQPQHF
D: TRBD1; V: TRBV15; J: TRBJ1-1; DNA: TGTGCCACCAGCAGAGATCCCCCGGGACAGATGAACACTGAAGCTTTCTTT; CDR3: CATSRDPPGQMNTEAFF
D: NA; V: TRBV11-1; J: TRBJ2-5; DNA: TGTGCCAGCAGCTTAAAAAGTGCACAAGAGACCCAGTACTTC; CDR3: CASSLKSAQETQYF
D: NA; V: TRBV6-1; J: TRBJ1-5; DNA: TGTGCCAGCAGTGAAGAAGTAGTCCTTGATCAGCCCCAGCATTTT; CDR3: CASSEEVVLDQPQHF
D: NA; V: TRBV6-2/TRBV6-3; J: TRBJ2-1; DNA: TGTGCCAGCAGTTACACGAACTACAATGAGCAGTTCTTC; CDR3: CASSYTNYNEQFF
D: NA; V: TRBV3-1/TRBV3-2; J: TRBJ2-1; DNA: TGTGCCAGCAGCCAAGTTTTAGTAGTCGCCAATGAGCAGTTCTTC; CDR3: CASSQVLVVANEQFF
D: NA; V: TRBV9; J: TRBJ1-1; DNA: TGTGCCAGCAGCCAGTCCGGCGGGGCGACTGAAGCTTTCTTT; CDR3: CASSQSGGATEAFF
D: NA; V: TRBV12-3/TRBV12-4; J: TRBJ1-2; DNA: TGTGCCAGCAGCCTCATAGAAAACTATGGCTACACCTTC; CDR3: CASSLIENYGYTF
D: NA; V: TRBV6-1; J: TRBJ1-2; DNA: TGTGCCAGCAGTGAAGCTCTTTATGGCTACACCTTC; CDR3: CASSEALYGYTF
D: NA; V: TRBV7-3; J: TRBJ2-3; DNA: TGTGCCAGCAGCCCAGGGACATCCCAAAGCGCTACGCAGTATTTT; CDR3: CASSPGTSQSATQYF
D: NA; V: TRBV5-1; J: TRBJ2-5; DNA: TGCGCCAGCAGCGGGGACGGACGGTACCAAGAGACCCAGTACTTC; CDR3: CASSGDGRYQETQYF
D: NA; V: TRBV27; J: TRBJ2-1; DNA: TGTGCCAGCAGTTTATCAGCAGGTACTGAGCAGTTCTTC; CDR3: CASSLSAGTEQFF
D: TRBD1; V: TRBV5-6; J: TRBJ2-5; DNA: TGTGCCAGCAGAAATACAGGGGGAGAGACCCAGTACTTC; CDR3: CASRNTGGETQYF
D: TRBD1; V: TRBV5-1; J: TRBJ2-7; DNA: TGCGCCAGCAGCCCCGGGACAGGGGGGTACGAGCAGTACTTC; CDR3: CASSPGTGGYEQYF
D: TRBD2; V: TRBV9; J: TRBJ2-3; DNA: TGTGCCAGCAGCGTAGTTGGGGGACTAGTTGGCACAGATACGCAGTATTTT; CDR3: CASSVVGGLVGTDTQYF
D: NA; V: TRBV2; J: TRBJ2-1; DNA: TGTGCCAGCAGTGGGAGCGTTCCCGCCGTGGGTGAGCAGTTCTTC; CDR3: CASSGSVPAVGEQFF
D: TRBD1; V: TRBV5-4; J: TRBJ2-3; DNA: TGTGCCAGCAGCTTGTGGGGGGGACAGGGCGAGGATACGCAGTATTTT; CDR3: CASSLWGGQGEDTQYF
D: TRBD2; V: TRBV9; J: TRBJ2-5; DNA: TGTGCCAGCAGCGTAGAGGCGGGACTAGCCGGCACGTACCAAGAGACCCAGTACTTC; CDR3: CASSVEAGLAGTYQETQYF
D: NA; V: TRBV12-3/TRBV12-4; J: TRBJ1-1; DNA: TGTGCCAGCACCTATTTTGGCTCTGAAGCTTTCTTT; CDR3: CASTYFGSEAFF